This T cell receptor beta chain was captured in a study of human thymus T cells (TCRdb year 2020). Study-wide context: TCR alpha and beta repertoires from about 8 infant thymus samples and a few related peripheral blood samples were characterized in the study. The cohort included six male and two female infants, with donor ages spanning 7 to 244 days.

Using the immunoSEQ multiplex PCR assay, the TCRB and TCRAD loci were amplified from a standardized quantity of quality-controlled genomic DNA. The amplicons covered the V(D)J region and were long enough to include the CDR3 and to identify the V and J genes. The commercial immunoSEQ service was used to sequence amplicons on an Illumina platform. The authors processed their data as follows. Primer bias and sequencing errors were corrected using previously described methods, and TCRAD and TCRB definitions followed the IMGT database. immunoSEQ Analyzer 3.0 and VDJTools were used for repertoire analysis, which covered basic statistics, V/J segment usage, diversity estimates, rarefaction and pairwise overlap. To estimate diversity, the Chao1, ChaoE, Efron-Thisted, Shannon and inverse Simpson indices were applied, and diversity was also estimated on datasets down-sampled to the smallest sample. For repertoire overlap, CDR3 nucleotide sequence, V gene and J gene had to match strictly, and clustering was done by Jaccard-based multidimensional scaling. TCRdb carries this immuneACCESS record with in-frame sequences only. Its versions omit some clonotypes, under half of them owing to an unresolved V gene in the studies checked, with the rest unexplained. That table supplies the V and J calls and clone size; D and trimming were determined from the DNA. The sample table contains tens of thousands of clones; only one count was recorded for about 94% of them. Of the sample, about 0.12% falls within the top ten clones.

Donors were immunologically healthy infants undergoing open corrective cardiac surgery for congenital heart defects in Finland. From four of the eight donors, a small aliquot of about 0.5-1 mL peripheral blood was collected during surgery. For blood samples, genomic DNA was extracted from all available leukocytes instead of from a fixed number of cells. ACK lysis buffer was used to clear erythrocytes from the blood, and the leukocytes were then kept as pellets at -70 degrees C. A QIAsymphony instrument was used to extract genomic DNA from the frozen cell pellets. Results and caveats for the whole study, not just this receptor: Both the thymic and the peripheral blood repertoires appeared to show biased V and J gene segment usage. On average, thymus samples yielded 650,000 to 1,000,000 unique TCRB clonotypes, whereas blood samples yielded about 80,000.

The V end loses 3 bases and the J end loses 4 bases, and a stretch of 14 bases separates them. From the cysteine up to the phenylalanine, the CDR3 has a length of 15 residues. This entry keeps only the CDR3 DNA: 45 bases, framed from base 1. The germline V gene (reference sequence) supplies CDR1 MNHEY and CDR2 SMNVEV. On this clone itself: The target of this receptor is not known. No much larger clone exists at a distance of one base, and base qualities are not known.

The TCR originated in a boy in the first two years of life with a congenital heart defect but otherwise immunologically healthy. This chain is built from TRBV27 and TRBJ2-3; the D gene is possibly TRBD2, with 6 bases matching. The sequencing input was blood. The DNA is as follows: TGTGCCAGCAGTTTGGGGACCCGGGGGTCAGATACGCAGTATTTT. Its product reads: CASSLGTRGSDTQYF.